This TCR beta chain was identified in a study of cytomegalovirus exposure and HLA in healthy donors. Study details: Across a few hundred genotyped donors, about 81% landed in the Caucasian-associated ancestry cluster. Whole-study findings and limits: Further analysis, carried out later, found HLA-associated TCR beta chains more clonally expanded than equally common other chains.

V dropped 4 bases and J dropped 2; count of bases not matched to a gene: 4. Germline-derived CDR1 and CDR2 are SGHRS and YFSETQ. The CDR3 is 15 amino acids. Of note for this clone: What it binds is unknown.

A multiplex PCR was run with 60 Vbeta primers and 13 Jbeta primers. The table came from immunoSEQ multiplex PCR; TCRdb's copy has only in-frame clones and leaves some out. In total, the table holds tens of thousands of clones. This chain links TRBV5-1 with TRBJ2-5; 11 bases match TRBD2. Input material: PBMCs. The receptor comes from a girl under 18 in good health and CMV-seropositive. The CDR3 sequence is CASSLAGGSQETQYF. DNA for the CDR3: TGCGCCAGCAGCCTAGCGGGGGGTTCACAAGAGACCCAGTACTTC.